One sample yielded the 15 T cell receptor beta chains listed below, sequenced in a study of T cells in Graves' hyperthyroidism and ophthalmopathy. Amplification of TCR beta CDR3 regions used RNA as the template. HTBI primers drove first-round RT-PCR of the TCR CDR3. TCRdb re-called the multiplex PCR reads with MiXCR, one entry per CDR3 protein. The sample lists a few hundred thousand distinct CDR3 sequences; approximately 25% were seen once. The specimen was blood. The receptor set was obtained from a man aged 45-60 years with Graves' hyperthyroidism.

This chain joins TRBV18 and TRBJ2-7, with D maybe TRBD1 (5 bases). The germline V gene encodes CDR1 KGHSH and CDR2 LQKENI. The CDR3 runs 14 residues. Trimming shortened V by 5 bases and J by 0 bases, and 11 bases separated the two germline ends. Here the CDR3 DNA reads TGTGCCAGCTCATCTAGGACACCCTCCTACGAGCAGTACTTC. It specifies CASSSRTPSYEQYF.

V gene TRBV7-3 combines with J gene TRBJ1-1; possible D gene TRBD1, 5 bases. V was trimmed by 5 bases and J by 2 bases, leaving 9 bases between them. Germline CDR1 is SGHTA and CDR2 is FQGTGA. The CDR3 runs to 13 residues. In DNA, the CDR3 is TGTGCCAGCAGCCCACAGGAAAACACTGAAGCTTTCTTT. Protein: CASSPQENTEAFF.

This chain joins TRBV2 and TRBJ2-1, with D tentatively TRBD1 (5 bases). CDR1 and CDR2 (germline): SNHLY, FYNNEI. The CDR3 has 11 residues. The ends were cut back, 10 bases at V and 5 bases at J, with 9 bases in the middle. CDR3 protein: CAKQENNEQFF. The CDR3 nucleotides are TGTGCCAAACAGGAAAACAATGAGCAGTTCTTC. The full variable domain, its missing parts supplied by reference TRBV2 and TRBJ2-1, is EPEVTQTPSHQVTQMGQEVILRCVPISNHLYFYWYRQILGQKVEFLVSFYNNEISEKSEIFDDQFSVERPDGSNFTLKIRSTKLEDSAMYFCAKQENNEQFFGPGTRLTVL.

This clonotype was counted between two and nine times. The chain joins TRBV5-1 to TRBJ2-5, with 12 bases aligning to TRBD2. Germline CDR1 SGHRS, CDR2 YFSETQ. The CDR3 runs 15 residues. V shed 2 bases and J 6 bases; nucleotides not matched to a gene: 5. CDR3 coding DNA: TGCGCCAGCAGCTTCCTGACTAGCGGGAGACAGACCCAGTACTTC. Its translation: CASSFLTSGRQTQYF.

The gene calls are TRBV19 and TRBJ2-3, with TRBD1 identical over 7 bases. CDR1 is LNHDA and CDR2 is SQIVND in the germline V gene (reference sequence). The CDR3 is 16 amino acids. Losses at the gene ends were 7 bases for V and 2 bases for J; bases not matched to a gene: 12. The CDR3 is CASNLRDRDFTDTQYF. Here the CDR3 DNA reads TGTGCCAGTAACCTCCGAGACAGGGATTTCACAGATACGCAGTATTTT.

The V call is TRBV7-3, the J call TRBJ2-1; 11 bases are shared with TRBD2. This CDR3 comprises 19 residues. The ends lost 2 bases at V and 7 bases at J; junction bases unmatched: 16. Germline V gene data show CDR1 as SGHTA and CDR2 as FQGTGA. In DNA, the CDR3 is TGTGCCAGCAGCTTACATTTAGCTAAACTAGCGGGAGAAGGTAATGAGCAGTTCTTC. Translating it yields CASSLHLAKLAGEGNEQFF.

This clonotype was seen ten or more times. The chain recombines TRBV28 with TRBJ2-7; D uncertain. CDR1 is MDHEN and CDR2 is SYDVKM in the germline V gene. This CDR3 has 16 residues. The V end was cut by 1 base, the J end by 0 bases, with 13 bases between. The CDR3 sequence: CASSLSSDFGSYEQYF. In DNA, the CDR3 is TGTGCCAGCAGTTTATCTTCCGATTTCGGCTCCTACGAGCAGTACTTC. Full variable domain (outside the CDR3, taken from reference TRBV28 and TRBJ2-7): DVKVTQSSRYLVKRTGEKVFLECVQDMDHENMFWYRQDPGLGLRLIYFSYDVKMKEKGDIPEGYSVSREKKERFSLILESASTNQTSMYLCASSLSSDFGSYEQYFGPGTRLTVT.

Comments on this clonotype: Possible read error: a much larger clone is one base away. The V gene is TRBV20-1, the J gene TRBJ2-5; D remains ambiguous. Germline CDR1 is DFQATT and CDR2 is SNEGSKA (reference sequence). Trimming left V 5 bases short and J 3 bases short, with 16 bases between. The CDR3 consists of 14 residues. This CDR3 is CSAQGGPTEETQYF. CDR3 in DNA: TGCAGTGCTCAAGGCGGCCCGACCGAAGAGACCCAGTACTTC.

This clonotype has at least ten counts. CDR3 amino acids: CASSLGQGAGYTF. The DNA for the CDR3 is TGTGCCAGCAGCCTCGGACAGGGAGCTGGCTACACCTTC. The rearrangement uses TRBV3-1 and TRBJ1-2; 8 bases fit TRBD1. J was trimmed by 7 bases and V by 4 bases; bases with no gene match: 5. The CDR3 is made up of 13 amino acids. Germline V gene lookup returns CDR1 LGHDT and CDR2 YNNKEL (reference sequence).

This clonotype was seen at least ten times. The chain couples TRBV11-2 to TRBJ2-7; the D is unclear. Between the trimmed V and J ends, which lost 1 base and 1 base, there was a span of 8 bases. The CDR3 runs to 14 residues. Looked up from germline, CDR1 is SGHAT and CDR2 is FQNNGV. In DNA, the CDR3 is TGTGCCAGCAGCTTAGTCATGGAATCCTACGAGCAGTACTTC. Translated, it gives CASSLVMESYEQYF.

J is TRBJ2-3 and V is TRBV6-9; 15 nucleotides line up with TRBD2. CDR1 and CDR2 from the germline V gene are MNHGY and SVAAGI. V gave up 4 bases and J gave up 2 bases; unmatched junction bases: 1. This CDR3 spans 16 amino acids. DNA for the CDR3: TGTGCCAGCAGTTGGACTAGCGGGGGGGACACAGATACGCAGTATTTT. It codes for CASSWTSGGDTDTQYF.

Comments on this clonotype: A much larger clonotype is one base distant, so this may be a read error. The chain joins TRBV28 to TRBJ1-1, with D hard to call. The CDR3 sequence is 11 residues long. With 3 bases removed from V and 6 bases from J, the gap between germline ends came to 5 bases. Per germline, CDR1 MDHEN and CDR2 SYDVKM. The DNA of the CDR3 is TGTGCCAGCAGTTTTGGTCCTGAAGCTTTCTTT. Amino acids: CASSFGPEAFF.

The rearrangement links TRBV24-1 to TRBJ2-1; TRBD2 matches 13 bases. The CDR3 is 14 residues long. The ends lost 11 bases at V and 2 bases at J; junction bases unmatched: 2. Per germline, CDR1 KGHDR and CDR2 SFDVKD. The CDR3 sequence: CAIGLAGAYNEQFF. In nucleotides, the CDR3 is TGTGCCATAGGACTAGCGGGAGCCTACAATGAGCAGTTCTTC.

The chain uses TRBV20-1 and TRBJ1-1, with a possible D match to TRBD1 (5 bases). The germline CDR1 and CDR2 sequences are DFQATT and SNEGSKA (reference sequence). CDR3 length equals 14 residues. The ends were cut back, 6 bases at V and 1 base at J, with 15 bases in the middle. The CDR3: CSASTIQGNTEAFF. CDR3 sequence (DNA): TGCAGTGCCAGCACAATCCAGGGGAACACTGAAGCTTTCTTT.

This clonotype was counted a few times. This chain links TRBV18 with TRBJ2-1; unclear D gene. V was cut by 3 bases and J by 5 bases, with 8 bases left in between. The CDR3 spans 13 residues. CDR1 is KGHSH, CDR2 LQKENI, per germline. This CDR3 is CASSPTLNNEQFF. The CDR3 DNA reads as TGTGCCAGCTCACCCACGCTTAACAATGAGCAGTTCTTC.